The 21 T cell receptor beta chains presented below share a single source sample, sequenced in a study of cytomegalovirus exposure and HLA in healthy donors. Only in-frame clones appear in the TCRdb table, and some are missing; sequencing was by immunoSEQ multiplex PCR. Of over 100,000 clones listed, approximately 87% are singletons. The sequenced sample consisted of PBMCs. These receptors were collected from a young woman in good health and CMV-seropositive.

The rearrangement uses TRBV27 and TRBJ2-1; no definite D call. The germline V and J ends were trimmed by 6 bases and 0 bases, with 12 bases remaining between them. Looked up from germline, CDR1 is MNHEY and CDR2 is SMNVEV (reference sequence). The CDR3 sequence is 15 residues long. The DNA of the CDR3 is TGTGCCAGCAGCATGACTGCGAGCTCCTACAATGAGCAGTTCTTC. This sequence encodes CASSMTASSYNEQFF.

The chain has TRBV29-1 and TRBJ2-1; 9 bases map to TRBD1. The CDR3 covers 14 residues. V gave up 6 bases and J gave up 5 bases; unmatched junction bases: 8. The germline V gene has CDR1 SQVTM and CDR2 ANQGSEA. DNA for the CDR3: TGCAGCGTCGGTGGACAGGGGCCCAACAATGAGCAGTTCTTC. Translated, it gives CSVGGQGPNNEQFF.

The chain carries TRBV11-3 and TRBJ2-1; D is undetermined. Germline V CDR1 and CDR2: SGHNT, YENEEA. Between the trimmed V and J ends, which lost 5 bases and 0 bases, there was a span of 14 bases. This CDR3 comprises 16 residues. CDR3 sequence reads: CASSTRLGPSYNEQFF. The CDR3 DNA is TGTGCCAGCAGCACGCGACTTGGCCCCTCCTACAATGAGCAGTTCTTC.

This clone was counted between two and nine times. This chain links TRBV7-9 with TRBJ1-2, with TRBD1 identical over 9 bases. This CDR3 comprises 15 residues. V dropped 2 bases and J dropped 6; count of bases not matched to a gene: 7. Germline CDR1 is SEHNR and CDR2 is FQNEAQ (reference sequence). The CDR3 spells CASSLPRQGEDGYTF. The CDR3 bases are TGTGCCAGCAGCTTACCGCGACAGGGGGAGGATGGCTACACCTTC.

J is TRBJ2-5 and V is TRBV4-3, with 7 positions matching TRBD1. V trimming: 4 bases; J trimming: 3 bases; junction bases outside the gene matches: 5. The CDR3 covers 14 residues. Looked up from germline, CDR1 is LGHNA and CDR2 is YSLEER. The CDR3 coding sequence is TGCGCCAGCAGCCCAACAGGGGCGGAAGAGACCCAGTACTTC. Its protein is CASSPTGAEETQYF.

The chain employs TRBV9 and TRBJ1-1; 8 positions agree with TRBD1. The germline V gene encodes CDR1 SGDLS and CDR2 YYNGEE. CDR3 length equals 16 residues. Trimming at V came to 4 bases and at J to 3 bases, leaving 11 bases not matched to a gene. The CDR3 DNA sequence: TGTGCCAGCAGCAAGGGGACAGGCACAGGGGACACTGAAGCTTTCTTT. Translated, it gives CASSKGTGTGDTEAFF.

The V gene is TRBV7-6, the J gene TRBJ2-5; D gene unclear. The CDR3 totals 12 residues. The ends were cut back, 5 bases at V and 1 base at J, with 5 bases in the middle. Germline-derived CDR1 and CDR2 are SGHVS and FNYEAQ. CDR3 residues: CASSTFQETQYF. CDR3 sequence (DNA): TGTGCCAGCAGCACATTCCAAGAGACCCAGTACTTC.

This chain links TRBV19 with TRBJ1-2; maybe TRBD1 (6 bases). This CDR3 region has 16 residues. The germline gives CDR1 LNHDA, CDR2 SQIVND (reference sequence). V dropped 4 bases and J dropped 4 bases, with 19 bases sitting between them. The CDR3 protein is CASSKGIGGRAYGYTF. In DNA, the CDR3 is TGTGCCAGTAGTAAGGGGATCGGGGGGCGTGCCTATGGCTACACCTTC.

The rearrangement uses TRBV7-3 and TRBJ2-2; 12 bases agree with TRBD2. After removal of 4 bases from V and 7 bases from J, the junction contained 10 bases not matched to a gene. Germline assignment: CDR1 SGHTA and CDR2 FQGTGA. This CDR3 contains 17 residues. CDR3 protein: CASSSRLAGAGSGELFF. The CDR3, as DNA: TGTGCCAGCAGCTCCAGACTAGCGGGAGCGGGTAGCGGGGAGCTGTTTTTT.

V usage is TRBV30 and J usage is TRBJ1-4; no definite D call. With 4 bases removed from V and 0 bases from J, the gap between germline ends came to 6 bases. CDR1 GTSNPN and CDR2 SVGIG come from the germline V gene (reference sequence). The CDR3 sequence is 13 residues long. Here the CDR3 reads CAWTEPTNEKLFF. The DNA of the CDR3 is TGTGCCTGGACAGAACCAACTAATGAAAAACTGTTTTTT.

The rearrangement joins TRBV5-6 to TRBJ2-1; TRBD1 aligns across 8 bases. Germline CDR1 is SGHDT and CDR2 is YYEEEE. CDR3 size: 14 residues. After removal of 3 bases from V and 13 bases from J, the junction contained 12 bases not matched to a gene. The CDR3 DNA reads as TGTGCCAGCAGCTCTATTCTTGGGACAGGATTACAGTTCTTC. This translates into CASSSILGTGLQFF.

The chain recombines TRBV18 with TRBJ1-1, with 9 bases that match TRBD1. The CDR3 runs to 16 residues. Looked up from germline, CDR1 is KGHSH and CDR2 is LQKENI. V was pared by 1 base and J by 10 bases, with 13 bases of the junction left unmatched. CDR3 region: CASSPRPGQGEVLAFF. As DNA, the CDR3 is TGTGCCAGCTCACCACGTCCGGGACAGGGTGAGGTTTTAGCTTTCTTT.

This clone has only a few counts. The chain employs TRBV7-9 and TRBJ1-1; the match to TRBD1 covers 9 bases. Per germline, CDR1 SEHNR and CDR2 FQNEAQ (reference sequence). V was pared by 7 bases and J by 2 bases, with 8 bases of the junction left unmatched. The CDR3 is 15 residues long. CDR3 DNA sequence: TGTGCCAGCACCTCGGCGGGACAGGGTAACACTGAAGCTTTCTTT. It translates to CASTSAGQGNTEAFF.

CDR3 residues: CASRLGTEAFF. CDR3 nucleotide sequence: TGTGCCAGCCGTCTAGGCACTGAAGCTTTCTTT. This chain uses TRBV6-5 with TRBJ1-1, with D unresolved. Germline lookup yields CDR1 MNHEY and CDR2 SVGAGI. V shed 8 bases and J shed 4 bases, with 8 bases lying between them. The CDR3 totals 11 residues.

The V gene is TRBV5-6, the J gene TRBJ2-7; 7 nucleotides line up with TRBD1. Trimming removed 0 bases from V and 4 bases from J; junction bases left unmatched: 13. Germline V CDR1 and CDR2: SGHDT, YYEEEE. This CDR3 region has 17 residues. DNA for the CDR3: TGTGCCAGCAGCTTGGGCCCCACAGGGGCGTTGGCTTACGAGCAGTACTTC. Its protein product is CASSLGPTGALAYEQYF.

The chain has TRBV11-3 and TRBJ2-7; no definite D call. V dropped 2 bases and J dropped 3 bases, with 11 bases sitting between them. This CDR3 region has 14 residues. Germline CDR1 SGHNT, CDR2 YENEEA. CDR3 in DNA: TGTGCCAGCAGCTTAACATACGGAGACTACGAGCAGTACTTC. Its protein is CASSLTYGDYEQYF.

This chain uses TRBV7-9 with TRBJ2-1, with TRBD2 as a possible D gene (6 bases). Trimming left V 2 bases short and J 4 bases short, with 15 bases between. The germline V gene encodes CDR1 SEHNR and CDR2 FQNEAQ (reference sequence). The CDR3 is 16 amino acids. The CDR3 nucleotides are TGTGCCAGCAGCTTAAACCGGGCTAGCGCTTACAATGAGCAGTTCTTC. Its protein product is CASSLNRASAYNEQFF.

The chain has TRBV15 and TRBJ2-5; D possibly corresponds to TRBD2 (6 bases). The V end was cut by 0 bases, the J end by 5 bases, with 13 bases between. The CDR3 spans 15 residues. From germline, CDR1 is LNHNV and CDR2 YYDKDF (reference sequence). The CDR3 coding sequence is TGTGCCACCAGCAGAGATCCTGGGGCGGGGGAGACCCAGTACTTC. It specifies CATSRDPGAGETQYF. Full variable domain (missing parts from reference TRBV15 and TRBJ2-5): DAMVIQNPRYQVTQFGKPVTLSCSQTLNHNVMYWYQQKSSQAPKLLFHYYDKDFNNEADTPDNFQSRRPNTSFCFLDIRSPGLGDTAMYLCATSRDPGAGETQYFGPGTRLLVL.

This clone was recorded once. The V call is TRBV19, the J call TRBJ1-2; perhaps TRBD1 as D (6 bases). V shed 6 bases and J shed 3 bases, with 14 bases lying between them. There are 14 residues in the CDR3. Per germline, CDR1 LNHDA and CDR2 SQIVND (reference sequence). In nucleotides, the CDR3 is TGTGCCAGTAGGTGGGCAGGGGACCACTATGGCTACACCTTC. It is translated as CASRWAGDHYGYTF.

V gene TRBV5-6 combines with J gene TRBJ1-6; 7 bases align to TRBD1. V dropped 3 bases and J dropped 3; count of bases not matched to a gene: 6. This CDR3 spans 16 amino acids. CDR1 is SGHDT, CDR2 YYEEEE, per germline. The CDR3 region is CASSWGTGDYNSPLHF. The CDR3 bases are TGTGCCAGCAGCTGGGGAACAGGGGACTATAATTCACCCCTCCACTTT.

This clone was recorded once. The V and J genes are TRBV2 and TRBJ2-2; TRBD1 aligns across 11 bases. CDR1 SNHLY and CDR2 FYNNEI come from the germline V gene. V lost 8 bases, J lost 5 bases, and 4 bases stayed unmatched. This CDR3 has 14 residues. The CDR3 nucleotides read TGTGCCAGCGGCCGGGACAGGGGGACCGGGGAGCTGTTTTTT. Translation: CASGRDRGTGELFF.